Described below is a single TCR beta chain sequence and its context. Per the authors' pipeline: Counts of nucleated cells, estimated from reference gene primer amplification, were obtained. Repertoires were generated with immunoSEQ multiplex PCR, while TCRdb's copy carries only in-frame clones and drops some. That table is the source of V, J and clone size, and D and trimming were worked out from the DNA. The sample contains 80,000 to 95,000 clones, about nine tenths of which appear only once. Deletions cut 2 bases from V and 8 bases from J, with 12 bases between. The CDR3 covers 13 residues. Germline-derived CDR1 and CDR2 are MNHNS and SASEGT. The data are from a study of blood T cell repertoires in COVID-19. Study at large: Italy, Spain and the United States were the sources of the convalescent and acute COVID-19 samples. PBMCs, B-cell-depleted T cells, or T cells provided the cDNA or gDNA that made up the material.

The rearrangement links TRBV6-1 to TRBJ1-2; D gene ambiguous. This clonotype was obtained from a woman in her 70s with acute or convalescent COVID-19. Sequenced input: peripheral blood. The CDR3 is CASSENPGGGYTF. The CDR3 bases are TGTGCCAGCAGTGAAAATCCGGGAGGCGGCTACACCTTC.